These T cell receptor beta chains were read from a single sample in a study of T-cell memory formation after mild COVID-19. TCRdb processed the 5' RACE reads anew with MiXCR; each CDR3 protein has one entry. Of approximately 240,000 distinct CDR3 sequences listed, about a sixth are singletons. The sequencing input was PBMCs or a T cell subset sorted from them (not recorded which). The origin of the receptors is a man younger than 35 who had mild COVID-19 (a few samples of this study predate the infection). Cell type and time point are not known. The CDR3 runs from the conserved cysteine through the conserved F or W. Fields, in order: D gene, clone size, V gene, J gene, CDR3 protein. The D gene is left open where the match is weak. Only some rows state a clone size, as once, few, many or a class for expanded clones.

d_gene: NA; abundance: NA; v_gene: TRBV11-2; j_gene: TRBJ2-5; CDR3aa: CASSLDALKETQYF
d_gene: NA; abundance: NA; v_gene: TRBV7-9; j_gene: TRBJ2-3; CDR3aa: CASSVLTDTQYF
d_gene: NA; abundance: NA; v_gene: TRBV21-1; j_gene: TRBJ1-1; CDR3aa: CASSLREWGMNTEAFF
d_gene: TRBD1; abundance: NA; v_gene: TRBV2; j_gene: TRBJ1-2; CDR3aa: CASRETGRNGYTF
d_gene: NA; abundance: NA; v_gene: TRBV4-1; j_gene: TRBJ1-1; CDR3aa: CASSQDGKGDTEAFF
d_gene: TRBD1; abundance: few; v_gene: TRBV20-1; j_gene: TRBJ1-6; CDR3aa: CSASRQGSYNSPLHF
d_gene: NA; abundance: few; v_gene: TRBV5-1; j_gene: TRBJ1-6; CDR3aa: CASSLEAGGSYSPLHF
d_gene: TRBD1; abundance: NA; v_gene: TRBV7-2; j_gene: TRBJ1-2; CDR3aa: CASSSHGQGGGYTF
d_gene: TRBD1; abundance: few; v_gene: TRBV5-6; j_gene: TRBJ2-5; CDR3aa: CASSLGRGYETQYF
d_gene: NA; abundance: NA; v_gene: TRBV20-1; j_gene: TRBJ1-5; CDR3aa: CSARPQAISNQPQHF